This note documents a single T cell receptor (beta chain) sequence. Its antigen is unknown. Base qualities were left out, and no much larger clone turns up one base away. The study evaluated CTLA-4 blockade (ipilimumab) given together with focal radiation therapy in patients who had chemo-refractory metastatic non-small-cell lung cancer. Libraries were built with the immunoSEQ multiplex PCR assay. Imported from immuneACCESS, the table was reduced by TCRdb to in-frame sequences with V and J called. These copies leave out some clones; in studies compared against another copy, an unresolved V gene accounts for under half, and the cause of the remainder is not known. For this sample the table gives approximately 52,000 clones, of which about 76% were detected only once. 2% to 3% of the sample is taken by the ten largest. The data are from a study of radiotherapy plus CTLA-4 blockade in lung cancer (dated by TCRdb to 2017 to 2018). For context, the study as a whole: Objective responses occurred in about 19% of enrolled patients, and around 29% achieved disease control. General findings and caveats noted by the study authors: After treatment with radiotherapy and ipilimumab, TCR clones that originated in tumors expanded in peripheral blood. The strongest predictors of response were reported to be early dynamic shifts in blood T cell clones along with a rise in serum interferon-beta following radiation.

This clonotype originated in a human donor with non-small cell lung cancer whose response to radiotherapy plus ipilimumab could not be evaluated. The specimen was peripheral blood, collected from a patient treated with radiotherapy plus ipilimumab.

The bases are TGTGCCAGCAGCCGCGCCCTGGGGGGGCCGTATGGCTACACCTTC. It is translated as CASSRALGGPYGYTF. The sequence is built from TRBV14 and TRBJ1-2; the D gene is possibly TRBD1, with 6 bases matching. Inclusive of the bounding cysteine and phenylalanine, the CDR3 is 15 residues long. Of all the DNA, just the CDR3 is kept, 45 bases in frame from base 1. The junction carries 17 bases between V and J, which are trimmed by 4 bases and 5 bases respectively. CDR1 and CDR2 are read off the germline V gene as SGHDN and FVKESK.